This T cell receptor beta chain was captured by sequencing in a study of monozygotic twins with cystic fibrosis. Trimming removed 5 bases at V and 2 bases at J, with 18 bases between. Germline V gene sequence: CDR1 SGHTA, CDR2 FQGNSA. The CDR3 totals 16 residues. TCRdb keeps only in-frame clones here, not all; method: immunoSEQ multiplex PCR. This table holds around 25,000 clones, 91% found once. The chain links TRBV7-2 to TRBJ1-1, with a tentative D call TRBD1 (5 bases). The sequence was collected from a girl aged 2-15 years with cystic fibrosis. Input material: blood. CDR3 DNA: TGTGCCAGCAGCCTCCGACCCGGGGGGGGTAACACTGAAGCTTTCTTT. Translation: CASSLRPGGGNTEAFF.